A selection of T cell receptor beta chains follows, all from one sample in a study of cytomegalovirus exposure and HLA in healthy donors. Sequencing was performed with immunoSEQ multiplex PCR; in TCRdb, only in-frame clones are kept and a portion is missing. The repertoire has 130,000 or so clones, roughly 79% of them found once; the top ten carry around 1.5%. Sequenced sample: PBMCs. These receptors were obtained from a woman aged 18-29 years in good health and CMV-seronegative. CDR3s include the opening cysteine and the closing phenylalanine or tryptophan. D genes are given only for firm matches. Clone size is shown for a subset of rows, as once, few, many or a class of expanded clone.

CDR3 DNA: TGTGCCAGCAGTGTGGGGGGGGGTTCCTACGAGCAGTACTTC
CDR3 protein: CASSVGGGSYEQYF
clone size: -
J gene: TRBJ2-7
D gene: TRBD2
V gene: TRBV6-1

CDR3 DNA: TGTGCCAGCTCACCGACACTCCAACGCTACGAGCAGTACTTC
CDR3 protein: CASSPTLQRYEQYF
clone size: -
J gene: TRBJ2-7
D gene: -
V gene: TRBV18

CDR3 DNA: TGTGCCAGTAGTGCCCGAGGCAGGGGGCGTAGCAATCAGCCCCAGCATTTT
CDR3 protein: CASSARGRGRSNQPQHF
clone size: -
J gene: TRBJ1-5
D gene: TRBD1
V gene: TRBV19

CDR3 DNA: TGTGCCAGCAGCTTAGGAGGTAGGAACACTGAAGCTTTCTTT
CDR3 protein: CASSLGGRNTEAFF
clone size: -
J gene: TRBJ1-1
D gene: -
V gene: TRBV7-2

CDR3 DNA: TGTGCCAGCAGCCCTGTCCTGAACACTGAAGCTTTCTTT
CDR3 protein: CASSPVLNTEAFF
clone size: -
J gene: TRBJ1-1
D gene: -
V gene: TRBV4-2

CDR3 DNA: TGTGCCAGCAGCGGACAGGTGAACACCGGGGAGCTGTTTTTT
CDR3 protein: CASSGQVNTGELFF
clone size: -
J gene: TRBJ2-2
D gene: TRBD1
V gene: TRBV6-4

CDR3 DNA: TGTGCCAGCAGCTTGAAGAACTCGGCCCTCCAGGTGCAGTACTTC
CDR3 protein: CASSLKNSALQVQYF
clone size: few
J gene: TRBJ2-7
D gene: -
V gene: TRBV5-6

CDR3 DNA: TGTGCCAGTAGTAGAGGGGGCAGGCCTAGCTCCTACGAGCAGTACTTC
CDR3 protein: CASSRGGRPSSYEQYF
clone size: few
J gene: TRBJ2-7
D gene: TRBD1
V gene: TRBV19

CDR3 DNA: TGCGCCAGCAGCTCCAACGGACTAGGGGGGGAACAAGAGACCCAGTACTTC
CDR3 protein: CASSSNGLGGEQETQYF
clone size: once
J gene: TRBJ2-5
D gene: -
V gene: TRBV5-1

CDR3 DNA: TGTGCCACCAGCAGGAGCGGGAAGTCAGATACGCAGTATTTT
CDR3 protein: CATSRSGKSDTQYF
clone size: -
J gene: TRBJ2-3
D gene: TRBD2
V gene: TRBV15

CDR3 DNA: TGTGCCTGGAGTGTTAGGGACAGGGGGTATATCGATGAGCAGTTCTTC
CDR3 protein: CAWSVRDRGYIDEQFF
clone size: -
J gene: TRBJ2-1
D gene: TRBD1
V gene: TRBV30

CDR3 DNA: TGTGCCAGCAGCCCAAATTTGGAGACCCAGTACTTC
CDR3 protein: CASSPNLETQYF
clone size: -
J gene: TRBJ2-5
D gene: -
V gene: TRBV14

CDR3 DNA: TGTGCCTGGTCCGGGACAGGCTATGGCTACACCTTC
CDR3 protein: CAWSGTGYGYTF
clone size: few
J gene: TRBJ1-2
D gene: TRBD1
V gene: TRBV30

CDR3 DNA: TGTGCCAGCAGCTGGGTGGGACTAGCGGGCCAGTACCAAGAGACCCAGTACTTC
CDR3 protein: CASSWVGLAGQYQETQYF
clone size: -
J gene: TRBJ2-5
D gene: TRBD2
V gene: TRBV7-8

CDR3 DNA: TGTGCCAGCAGCATCGACGGGGTTACTGGGGCCAACGTCCTGACTTTC
CDR3 protein: CASSIDGVTGANVLTF
clone size: -
J gene: TRBJ2-6
D gene: -
V gene: TRBV5-4

CDR3 DNA: TGTGCCAGCACGGGACTGCAACAAGAGACCCAGTACTTC
CDR3 protein: CASTGLQQETQYF
clone size: -
J gene: TRBJ2-5
D gene: -
V gene: TRBV2

CDR3 DNA: TGTGCCAGCAGCTTAGGGTCCGGTCCCCCTGAAGCTTTCTTT
CDR3 protein: CASSLGSGPPEAFF
clone size: -
J gene: TRBJ1-1
D gene: -
V gene: TRBV7-2

CDR3 DNA: TGCGCCAGCAGCTTGCCGGGAGGGCCGGGGGAGACCCAGTACTTC
CDR3 protein: CASSLPGGPGETQYF
clone size: -
J gene: TRBJ2-5
D gene: TRBD2
V gene: TRBV5-1

CDR3 DNA: TGCGCCAGCAGTGTGGCCCCGGGGTCCTACGAGCAGTACTTC
CDR3 protein: CASSVAPGSYEQYF
clone size: -
J gene: TRBJ2-7
D gene: -
V gene: TRBV10-2

CDR3 DNA: TGTGCCAGCTCAAGGACTAGTGACAATGAGCAGTTCTTC
CDR3 protein: CASSRTSDNEQFF
clone size: -
J gene: TRBJ2-1
D gene: TRBD2
V gene: TRBV6-1

CDR3 DNA: TGCGCCAGCAGCTTGGGACAGGGGGCGAGTGAAAAACTGTTTTTT
CDR3 protein: CASSLGQGASEKLFF
clone size: -
J gene: TRBJ1-4
D gene: TRBD1
V gene: TRBV5-1

CDR3 DNA: TGTGCCAGCACCTCAGTTGGTGAGCAGTTCTTC
CDR3 protein: CASTSVGEQFF
clone size: -
J gene: TRBJ2-1
D gene: -
V gene: TRBV7-9

CDR3 DNA: TGCGCCAGCAGCTTGGGCTATCGGGGAGCGGCAGATACGCAGTATTTT
CDR3 protein: CASSLGYRGAADTQYF
clone size: -
J gene: TRBJ2-3
D gene: -
V gene: TRBV5-1

CDR3 DNA: TGTGCCAGCAGCCAAGAGAGGGAGGGAGGCTATGGCTACACCTTC
CDR3 protein: CASSQEREGGYGYTF
clone size: -
J gene: TRBJ1-2
D gene: -
V gene: TRBV4-2

CDR3 DNA: TGTGCCAGCTTATCGGGGGCGGGAGGGTCATACGAGCAGTACTTC
CDR3 protein: CASLSGAGGSYEQYF
clone size: -
J gene: TRBJ2-7
D gene: TRBD2
V gene: TRBV6-5

CDR3 DNA: TGCGCCAGCAGTACTAGCGGGAGGGCTAAGTTCTTC
CDR3 protein: CASSTSGRAKFF
clone size: once
J gene: TRBJ2-1
D gene: TRBD2
V gene: TRBV5-1

CDR3 DNA: TGTGCCAGCAGCCCGACCAGGCGGGGCCAGCAGTACTTC
CDR3 protein: CASSPTRRGQQYF
clone size: -
J gene: TRBJ2-7
D gene: -
V gene: TRBV5-8

CDR3 DNA: TGTGCCTGGAGTGTAAGCAGCAATCAGCCCCAGCATTTT
CDR3 protein: CAWSVSSNQPQHF
clone size: -
J gene: TRBJ1-5
D gene: -
V gene: TRBV30

CDR3 DNA: TGTGCCAGCAGCCCCGCCGGGAGAACCTACGAGCAGTACTTC
CDR3 protein: CASSPAGRTYEQYF
clone size: -
J gene: TRBJ2-7
D gene: -
V gene: TRBV6-5

CDR3 DNA: TGCGCCAGCAGCAGGGACAGGGGTGCGGTTAATGGCTACACCTTC
CDR3 protein: CASSRDRGAVNGYTF
clone size: -
J gene: TRBJ1-2
D gene: TRBD1
V gene: TRBV5-1

CDR3 DNA: TGTGCCAGCAGCTTGGCCGGGGGGGGAAAGTTGGATGCTTTCTTT
CDR3 protein: CASSLAGGGKLDAFF
clone size: -
J gene: TRBJ1-1
D gene: -
V gene: TRBV5-4

CDR3 DNA: TGTGCCAGCAGCCCGACTAGCGGAGTCCACAATGAGCAGTTCTTC
CDR3 protein: CASSPTSGVHNEQFF
clone size: -
J gene: TRBJ2-1
D gene: TRBD2
V gene: TRBV7-7

CDR3 DNA: TGTGCCACCAGCAGCGGGATTCTCGATACGCAGTATTTT
CDR3 protein: CATSSGILDTQYF
clone size: few
J gene: TRBJ2-3
D gene: -
V gene: TRBV15

CDR3 DNA: TGCGCCAGCGGACCACGGGATACTAACTATGGCTACACCTTC
CDR3 protein: CASGPRDTNYGYTF
clone size: -
J gene: TRBJ1-2
D gene: -
V gene: TRBV5-1

CDR3 DNA: TGTGCCAGCACCAAACTAGGGGGTAGGGGTGAGCAGTTCTTC
CDR3 protein: CASTKLGGRGEQFF
clone size: -
J gene: TRBJ2-1
D gene: -
V gene: TRBV7-9

CDR3 DNA: TGCAGTGCCCCCTCGGACAAGTCGCAGTTCTTC
CDR3 protein: CSAPSDKSQFF
clone size: -
J gene: TRBJ2-1
D gene: -
V gene: TRBV20-1

CDR3 DNA: TGTGCCAGCAGTGAACCCAGGGGAACTGAAGCTTTCTTT
CDR3 protein: CASSEPRGTEAFF
clone size: -
J gene: TRBJ1-1
D gene: -
V gene: TRBV6-1

CDR3 DNA: TGTGCCAGCAGCTTAGCGCTGGGACAAGTCGGAGTAGACTATGGCTACACCTTC
CDR3 protein: CASSLALGQVGVDYGYTF
clone size: -
J gene: TRBJ1-2
D gene: -
V gene: TRBV7-2

CDR3 DNA: TGTGCCAGCAGCTTAGCCGGCTCCTACGAGCAGTACTTC
CDR3 protein: CASSLAGSYEQYF
clone size: -
J gene: TRBJ2-7
D gene: -
V gene: TRBV7-9

CDR3 DNA: TGCAGCGTTAGCTGGAGCGGGGGCGATTGGACTGAAGCTTTCTTT
CDR3 protein: CSVSWSGGDWTEAFF
clone size: -
J gene: TRBJ1-1
D gene: -
V gene: TRBV29-1

CDR3 DNA: TGTGCCACCAGCCCCGGGGGCACTGAAGCTTTCTTT
CDR3 protein: CATSPGGTEAFF
clone size: -
J gene: TRBJ1-1
D gene: -
V gene: TRBV15

CDR3 DNA: TGTGCCAGCAGCCAAGATTGGGGGGAAGGGGGCATGGGCTACACCTTC
CDR3 protein: CASSQDWGEGGMGYTF
clone size: -
J gene: TRBJ1-2
D gene: TRBD1
V gene: TRBV4-2

CDR3 DNA: TGCAGCGTTTCCGGGACTAGCGGGAGGGAGCAGTTCTTC
CDR3 protein: CSVSGTSGREQFF
clone size: -
J gene: TRBJ2-1
D gene: TRBD2
V gene: TRBV29-1

CDR3 DNA: TGTGCCAGCACCCCTAGCGGGCGTTTAGGGACCCAGTACTTC
CDR3 protein: CASTPSGRLGTQYF
clone size: few
J gene: TRBJ2-5
D gene: TRBD2
V gene: TRBV25-1

CDR3 DNA: TGTGCCAGTAGTATGTCGCTAGCGGGAGAAGGTACAGAGACCCAGTACTTC
CDR3 protein: CASSMSLAGEGTETQYF
clone size: few
J gene: TRBJ2-5
D gene: TRBD2
V gene: TRBV19

CDR3 DNA: TGTGCCACCGAGAGGGATGAGCAGTACTTC
CDR3 protein: CATERDEQYF
clone size: -
J gene: TRBJ2-7
D gene: -
V gene: TRBV2

CDR3 DNA: TGTGCCAGCAGCTTAGAACTAGCGCTCTACGAGCAGTACTTC
CDR3 protein: CASSLELALYEQYF
clone size: -
J gene: TRBJ2-7
D gene: TRBD2
V gene: TRBV7-2

CDR3 DNA: TGCGCCAGCAGCTTGCCCGTGGCGGGAGGGTCATTAAAAAACATTCAGTACTTC
CDR3 protein: CASSLPVAGGSLKNIQYF
clone size: -
J gene: TRBJ2-4
D gene: TRBD2
V gene: TRBV5-1

CDR3 DNA: TGTGCCAGCAGGGGGCGGGAGGGTACCACCGGGGAGCTGTTTTTT
CDR3 protein: CASRGREGTTGELFF
clone size: -
J gene: TRBJ2-2
D gene: TRBD2
V gene: TRBV2

CDR3 DNA: TGTGCCAGCAGCATGACAGTTAACACTGAAGCTTTCTTT
CDR3 protein: CASSMTVNTEAFF
clone size: -
J gene: TRBJ1-1
D gene: -
V gene: TRBV5-4

CDR3 DNA: TGCGCCAGCAGCCCACGGGGGATCCTTAACACCGGGGAGCTGTTTTTT
CDR3 protein: CASSPRGILNTGELFF
clone size: -
J gene: TRBJ2-2
D gene: -
V gene: TRBV4-1

CDR3 DNA: TGTGCCAGTAGAAACGCCCGGGACAGGGCTGGGGAGCAGCCCCAGCATTTT
CDR3 protein: CASRNARDRAGEQPQHF
clone size: -
J gene: TRBJ1-5
D gene: TRBD1
V gene: TRBV19

CDR3 DNA: TGTGCCAGCAGTGGGGAGACTAGCACAGATACGCAGTATTTT
CDR3 protein: CASSGETSTDTQYF
clone size: -
J gene: TRBJ2-3
D gene: -
V gene: TRBV27